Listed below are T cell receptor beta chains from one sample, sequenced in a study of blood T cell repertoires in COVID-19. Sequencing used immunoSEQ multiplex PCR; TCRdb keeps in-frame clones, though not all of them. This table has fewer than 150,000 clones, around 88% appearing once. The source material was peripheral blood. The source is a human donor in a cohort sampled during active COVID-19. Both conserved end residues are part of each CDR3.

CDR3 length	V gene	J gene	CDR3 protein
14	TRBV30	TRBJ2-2	CAWRGSGGTGELFF
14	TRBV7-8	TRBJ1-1	CASSASYRDRVPFF
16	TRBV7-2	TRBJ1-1	CASSLAGRHPGTEAFF
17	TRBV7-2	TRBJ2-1	CASSLYPSGGGDDEQFF
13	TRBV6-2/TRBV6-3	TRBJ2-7	CASSWDRGYEQYF
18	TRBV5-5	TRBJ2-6	CASSSNLYQGSGANVLTF
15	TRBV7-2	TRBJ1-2	CASSLAGQPNYGYTF
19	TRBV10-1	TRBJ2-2	CASSESWLAGGPNTGELFF
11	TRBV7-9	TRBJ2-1	CASSSYDEQFF
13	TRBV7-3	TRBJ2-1	CASSLLGAHEQFF
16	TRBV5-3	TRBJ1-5	CARSLAFAGSNQPQHF
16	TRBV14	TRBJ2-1	CASSQDEAGVYNEQFF
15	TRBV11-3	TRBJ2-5	CASSVGQGLQETQYF
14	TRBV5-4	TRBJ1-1	CASSPQTENTEAFF
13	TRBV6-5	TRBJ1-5	CARDKLSNQPQHF
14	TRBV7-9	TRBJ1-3	CASSLEGSGNTIYF
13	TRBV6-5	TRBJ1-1	CATAKGEGTEAFF
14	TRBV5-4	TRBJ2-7	CASSLQGRSYEQYF
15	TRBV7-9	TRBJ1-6	CASSLSQIQNSPLHF
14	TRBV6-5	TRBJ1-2	CASSYGTGGYGYTF
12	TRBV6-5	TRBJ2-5	CASPGIEETQYF
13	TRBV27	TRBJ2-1	CASSRQGYNEQFF
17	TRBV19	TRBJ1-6	CASSINQGSGYNSPLHF
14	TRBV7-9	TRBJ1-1	CASSFDRWQTEAFF
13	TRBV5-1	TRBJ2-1	CASSPKTEGEQFF
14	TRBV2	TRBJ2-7	CASSPGGDSYEQYF
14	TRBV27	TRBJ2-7	CASSLGGPGGEQYF
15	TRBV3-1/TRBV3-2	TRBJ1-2	CASSQGRGGPYGYTF
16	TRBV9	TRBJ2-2	CASSVVQGGAAGELFF
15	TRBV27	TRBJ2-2	CASSLLPGVVGELFF
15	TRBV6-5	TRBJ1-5	CASSRDSHSNQPQHF
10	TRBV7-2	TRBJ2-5	CASSQGTQYF
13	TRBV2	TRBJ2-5	CASSDGGRETQYF
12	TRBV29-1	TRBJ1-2	CSVTGGNYGYTF